This T cell receptor (beta chain) was documented in a study of Tregs in tolerant kidney transplant recipients. The repertoire was sequenced with immunoSEQ multiplex PCR; TCRdb's copy has only in-frame clones and lacks some. The profile covers about 240,000 clones, with approximately 84% appearing a single time and 0.55% to 0.65% taken by the ten largest. About this clone: The same CDR3 is also encoded by other DNA sequences in this sample.

The TCR originated in a human donor in good health. Sequenced: CD4+ T cells from blood.

This chain's CDR3 is CAWSVAVSRISGQETQYF. The CDR3 DNA reads as TGTGCCTGGAGTGTAGCGGTATCAAGAATCAGTGGTCAGGAGACCCAGTACTTC. V and J are TRBV30 and TRBJ2-5; TRBD2 is a possible D gene (5 bases). With 0 bases removed from V and 5 bases from J, the gap between germline ends came to 25 bases. The CDR3 extends over 18 amino acids. Germline assignment: CDR1 GTSNPN and CDR2 SVGIG (reference sequence).